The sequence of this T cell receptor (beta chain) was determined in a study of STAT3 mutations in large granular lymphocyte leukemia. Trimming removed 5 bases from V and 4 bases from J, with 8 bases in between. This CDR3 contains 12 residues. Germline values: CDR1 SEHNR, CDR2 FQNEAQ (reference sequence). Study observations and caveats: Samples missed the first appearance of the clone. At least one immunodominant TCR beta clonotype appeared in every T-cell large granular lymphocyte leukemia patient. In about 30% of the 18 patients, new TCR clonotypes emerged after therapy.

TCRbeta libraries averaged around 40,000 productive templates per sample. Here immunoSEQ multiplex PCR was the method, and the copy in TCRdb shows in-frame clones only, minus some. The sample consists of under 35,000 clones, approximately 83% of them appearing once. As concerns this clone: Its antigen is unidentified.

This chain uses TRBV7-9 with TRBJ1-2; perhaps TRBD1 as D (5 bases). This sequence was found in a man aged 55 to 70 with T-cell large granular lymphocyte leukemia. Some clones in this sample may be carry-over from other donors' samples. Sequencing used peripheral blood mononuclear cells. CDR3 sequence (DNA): TGTGCCAGCAGCGTCGACAGCTATGGCTACACCTTC. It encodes CASSVDSYGYTF.